This TCR beta chain was identified in a study of PD-L1 blockade in urothelial cancer. Looking at the study overall: In terms of prior chemotherapy, patients had received 0 to 3 regimens.

From germline, CDR1 is GTSNPN and CDR2 SVGIG (reference sequence). CDR3 length equals 16 residues. Trimming stripped 2 bases from V and 7 bases from J, with 20 bases between. Metastatic or locally advanced urothelial carcinoma was present in the patients. Patients each gave 1 to 8 samples, pretreatment and on-treatment. TCRdb's table, derived via immunoSEQ multiplex PCR, lists solely in-frame clones and lacks some. This table holds some 32,000 clones, 84% found once. A single count supports this clone. V gene TRBV30 combines with J gene TRBJ1-4; D not resolved. This receptor was identified in a man aged 55 to 70 with urothelial cancer. The material was PBMCs, obtained around atezolizumab (anti-PD-L1) treatment. The CDR3 protein is CAWSHGERVSAEKLFF. The CDR3, as DNA: TGTGCCTGGAGTCACGGTGAGCGGGTTTCAGCTGAAAAACTGTTTTTT.